These T cell receptor beta chains were read from a single sample in a study of blood T cell repertoires in COVID-19. Profiled with immunoSEQ multiplex PCR; TCRdb holds only in-frame clones, not every one. The sample includes around 24,000 clones, approximately 88% seen only once; the top ten take over 25%. The material sequenced was peripheral blood. All receptors come from a woman aged 65 to 85 with active COVID-19. The CDR3 runs from the conserved cysteine through the conserved F or W. The D gene is left open where the match is weak. Size tells how often a clone was seen (once, few, many) or the class of an expanded clone, and some rows leave it out.

cdr3_aa | cdr3_nt | d_call | j_call | v_call | clone_size
CASSVGVSAHYEQYF | TGTGCCAGCAGCGTAGGGGTAAGCGCCCACTACGAGCAGTACTTC | . | TRBJ2-7 | TRBV9 | .
CASSLSYRGNTEAFF | TGTGCCAGCAGCTTGTCATACAGGGGGAACACTGAAGCTTTCTTT | TRBD1 | TRBJ1-1 | TRBV5-4 | .
CASSLEGTRGDTQYF | TGTGCCAGCAGCTTAGAGGGGACTAGGGGGGATACGCAGTATTTT | TRBD2 | TRBJ2-3 | TRBV11-3 | .
CSVVLPPGNTEAFF | TGCAGCGTTGTACTCCCCCCGGGGAACACTGAAGCTTTCTTT | . | TRBJ1-1 | TRBV29-1 | .
CASSQALNRDSYGYTF | TGTGCCAGCAGCCAAGCACTAAACCGGGACAGCTATGGCTACACCTTC | TRBD1 | TRBJ1-2 | TRBV3-1/TRBV3-2 | .
CASSQDQGDYQPQHF | TGCGCCAGCAGCCAAGATCAGGGGGACTATCAGCCCCAGCATTTT | TRBD1 | TRBJ1-5 | TRBV4-3 | .
CATSRDHFLLGPREQYF | TGTGCCACCAGCAGAGATCATTTCCTACTAGGTCCCCGCGAGCAGTACTTC | . | TRBJ2-7 | TRBV15 | .
CATKTGAAKNIQYF | TGTGCCACCAAGACAGGGGCAGCCAAAAACATTCAGTACTTC | TRBD1 | TRBJ2-4 | TRBV6-5 | once
CASRGDFSYNSPLHF | TGTGCCAGCAGGGGAGACTTCTCCTATAATTCACCCCTCCACTTT | . | TRBJ1-6 | TRBV2 | .
CASSFQGLGGYTF | TGCGCCAGCAGCTTTCAGGGTTTAGGCGGCTACACCTTC | . | TRBJ1-2 | TRBV4-1 | .
CASSVDPAGVADTQYF | TGTGCCAGCAGCGTAGATCCAGCGGGGGTGGCAGATACGCAGTATTTT | TRBD2 | TRBJ2-3 | TRBV9 | .
CASSQLGGYGYTF | TGTGCCAGCAGCCAGCTGGGGGGCTATGGCTACACCTTC | . | TRBJ1-2 | TRBV14 | .
CASSQGLELAIDTQYF | TGTGCCAGCAGCCAAGGGTTGGAACTAGCGATAGATACGCAGTATTTT | TRBD2 | TRBJ2-3 | TRBV3-1/TRBV3-2 | .
CASSRLAGGIETQYF | TGTGCCAGCAGCCGACTAGCGGGGGGAATAGAGACCCAGTACTTC | TRBD2 | TRBJ2-5 | TRBV14 | .
CASSGSGTASGNTIYF | TGTGCCAGCAGCGGATCCGGGACAGCCTCTGGAAACACCATATATTTT | TRBD1 | TRBJ1-3 | TRBV7-6 | .
CASSLRGNQETQYF | TGTGCCAGCAGCTTGAGGGGGAACCAAGAGACCCAGTACTTC | . | TRBJ2-5 | TRBV5-4 | .
CASSPWTGEYGYTF | TGTGCCAGCAGCCCTTGGACAGGCGAATATGGCTACACCTTC | TRBD1 | TRBJ1-2 | TRBV7-9 | .
CASSLVEQGGGTEAFF | TGTGCCAGCAGCTTAGTAGAACAGGGGGGGGGCACTGAAGCTTTCTTT | TRBD1 | TRBJ1-1 | TRBV11-2 | .
CASSPGTSGGGSTDTQYF | TGTGCCAGCAGCCCCGGGACTAGCGGGGGTGGGAGCACAGATACGCAGTATTTT | TRBD2 | TRBJ2-3 | TRBV3-1/TRBV3-2 | .
CASSYSSGTWRGAFF | TGTGCCAGCAGTTACTCGAGCGGGACCTGGCGAGGGGCTTTCTTT | . | TRBJ1-1 | TRBV6-5 | .
CASSWTSGGFDEQFF | TGTGCCAGTAGTTGGACTAGCGGGGGGTTCGATGAGCAGTTCTTC | TRBD2 | TRBJ2-1 | TRBV19 | .
CASSHLGTGNTEAFF | TGTGCCAGCAGCCACCTCGGGACAGGGAACACTGAAGCTTTCTTT | TRBD1 | TRBJ1-1 | TRBV11-2 | .
CASSNAGAANTEAFF | TGCGCCAGCAGCAACGCAGGGGCGGCGAACACTGAAGCTTTCTTT | . | TRBJ1-1 | TRBV5-1 | .
CASSQSLAGAYNEQFF | TGCGCCAGCAGCCAGAGTCTAGCGGGGGCGTACAATGAGCAGTTCTTC | TRBD2 | TRBJ2-1 | TRBV4-1 | .
CASSLVTGVDEKLFF | TGTGCCAGCAGCTTAGTCACAGGGGTAGATGAAAAACTGTTTTTT | TRBD1 | TRBJ1-4 | TRBV7-2 | .
CASSLLTGTEAFF | TGTGCCAGCAGTTTACTTACAGGCACTGAAGCTTTCTTT | . | TRBJ1-1 | TRBV12-3/TRBV12-4 | .
CASNRDRSTDTQYF | TGCGCCAGCAACCGGGACAGAAGCACAGATACGCAGTATTTT | TRBD1 | TRBJ2-3 | TRBV5-1 | .
CASSQSEDRERSPSRNYNQPQHF | TGCGCCAGCAGTCAATCGGAGGACAGGGAACGTTCCCCATCGAGGAACTACAATCAGCCCCAGCATTTT | TRBD1 | TRBJ1-5 | TRBV23-1 | .
CASSLGRQAGELFF | TGTGCCAGCAGCTTAGGCCGTCAGGCCGGGGAGCTGTTTTTT | . | TRBJ2-2 | TRBV7-2 | .
CASSFENYGYTF | TGTGCCAGCAGCTTTGAGAACTATGGCTACACCTTC | . | TRBJ1-2 | TRBV7-2 | .
CSSTRGSEQFF | TGCAGCTCCACCAGGGGGAGTGAGCAGTTCTTC | TRBD1 | TRBJ2-1 | TRBV29-1 | .
CASSQVGQVQFF | TGTGCCAGCAGCCAAGTGGGACAGGTCCAGTTCTTC | TRBD1 | TRBJ2-1 | TRBV3-1/TRBV3-2 | once
CASSQLAGDQETQYF | TGTGCCAGCAGCCAACTAGCGGGGGACCAAGAGACCCAGTACTTC | TRBD2 | TRBJ2-5 | TRBV3-1/TRBV3-2 | .
CASSPGTGVENEQFF | TGTGCCAGCAGCCCTGGGACAGGGGTTGAGAATGAGCAGTTCTTC | TRBD1 | TRBJ2-1 | TRBV7-6 | once
CATSRERVNEKLFF | TGTGCCACCAGCAGAGAACGGGTTAATGAAAAACTGTTTTTT | . | TRBJ1-4 | TRBV15 | .
CASSQVRDSAYEQYF | TGCGCCAGCAGCCAAGTGCGGGACTCAGCCTACGAGCAGTACTTC | . | TRBJ2-7 | TRBV4-1 | .
CASSLGAVTDTQYF | TGCGCCAGCAGCTTGGGGGCAGTCACAGATACGCAGTATTTT | . | TRBJ2-3 | TRBV5-1 | .
CASSRQGGTEAFF | TGTGCCAGCAGCCGACAGGGTGGTACTGAAGCTTTCTTT | TRBD1 | TRBJ1-1 | TRBV7-2 | .
CASSVGRAREDEKLFF | TGTGCCAGCAGCGTAGGAAGGGCCAGGGAAGATGAAAAACTGTTTTTT | . | TRBJ1-4 | TRBV9 | medium-sized
CSASDRGPDTQYF | TGCAGCGCCTCGGACAGGGGGCCAGATACGCAGTATTTT | TRBD1 | TRBJ2-3 | TRBV29-1 | .
CASSLGHPGNQPQHF | TGTGCCAGCAGTTTAGGGCACCCAGGCAATCAGCCCCAGCATTTT | . | TRBJ1-5 | TRBV28 | once
CASSWGGEADTQYF | TGTGCCAGCAGCTGGGGGGGGGAGGCAGATACGCAGTATTTT | TRBD2 | TRBJ2-3 | TRBV7-2 | few
CATSDPVRGGQETQYF | TGTGCCACCAGTGACCCGGTGCGCGGGGGACAAGAGACCCAGTACTTC | TRBD2 | TRBJ2-5 | TRBV24-1 | .
CASSRTGEGEKLFF | TGTGCCAGCAGCCGCACAGGGGAAGGTGAAAAACTGTTTTTT | TRBD1 | TRBJ1-4 | TRBV5-6 | .